The rows below give T cell receptor beta chains drawn from one sample of a study of Ad26.COV2.S vaccination and SARS-CoV-2 variants. Method: immunoSEQ multiplex PCR; TCRdb's copy keeps in-frame clones and lacks some. The data show roughly 320,000 clones, approximately 86% seen once. Source: peripheral blood, taken in a trial of Ad26.COV2.S vaccine versus placebo. These receptors came from a person between 18 and 65 years old who received the Ad26.COV2.S COVID-19 vaccine or a placebo. Each CDR3 is given with its conserved first and last residue. A D gene is named only where the DNA matches it firmly. Clone size is given for some rows only: seen once, a few or many times, or a class if the clone is expanded.

DNA: TGTGCCAGCAGACAGGGTCCTAGTGAGCAGTACTTC; CDR3: CASRQGPSEQYF; J: TRBJ2-7; size: .; D: .; V: TRBV3-1/TRBV3-2
DNA: TGTGCCAGCAGTTCGAAGGGACGGGGTTCTGAAAAACTGTTTTTT; CDR3: CASSSKGRGSEKLFF; J: TRBJ1-4; size: .; D: .; V: TRBV2
DNA: TGTGCCAGCAGCTTAACTTCGTACACCGGGGAGCTGTTTTTT; CDR3: CASSLTSYTGELFF; J: TRBJ2-2; size: once; D: .; V: TRBV7-3
DNA: TGTGCCAGCAGTGACGGGGACACCGGGGAGCTGTTTTTT; CDR3: CASSDGDTGELFF; J: TRBJ2-2; size: medium-sized; D: .; V: TRBV6-4
DNA: TGTGCCAGCAGTATAGGAGGGTATGGCTACACCTTC; CDR3: CASSIGGYGYTF; J: TRBJ1-2; size: .; D: .; V: TRBV2
DNA: TGCGCCAGCAGCTGGTCCGGGACTAGTGCAGATACGCAGTATTTT; CDR3: CASSWSGTSADTQYF; J: TRBJ2-3; size: .; D: TRBD2; V: TRBV5-1
DNA: TGCAGCGTCCACAGGAGTAGCTCCTACGAGCAGTACTTC; CDR3: CSVHRSSSYEQYF; J: TRBJ2-7; size: .; D: .; V: TRBV29-1
DNA: TGTGCCAGTAGTATCTACAGCCTCTCTGGAAACACCATATATTTT; CDR3: CASSIYSLSGNTIYF; J: TRBJ1-3; size: few; D: .; V: TRBV19
DNA: TGTGCCAGCAGCTTAAAAGGAGATAACACCGGGGAGCTGTTTTTT; CDR3: CASSLKGDNTGELFF; J: TRBJ2-2; size: .; D: .; V: TRBV11-2
DNA: TGCGCCAGCAGCTTGGCCGGGCCTCCTCTGGGCGGAAACACCATATATTTT; CDR3: CASSLAGPPLGGNTIYF; J: TRBJ1-3; size: .; D: .; V: TRBV5-1
DNA: TGCGCCAGCAGCTTTTCTTTGGGCACAGATACGCAGTATTTT; CDR3: CASSFSLGTDTQYF; J: TRBJ2-3; size: .; D: .; V: TRBV5-1
DNA: TGTGCCAGCAGCGGACGGACTAGTGGTGAGACCCAGTACTTC; CDR3: CASSGRTSGETQYF; J: TRBJ2-5; size: .; D: TRBD2; V: TRBV5-6
DNA: TGTGCCAGCAGTCGAGCGGGGGGTCTGTACAATGAGCAGTTCTTC; CDR3: CASSRAGGLYNEQFF; J: TRBJ2-1; size: .; D: TRBD2; V: TRBV11-1
DNA: TGTGCCAGCAGTTATACAGGGAGCTCTGGAAACACCATATATTTT; CDR3: CASSYTGSSGNTIYF; J: TRBJ1-3; size: .; D: .; V: TRBV5-6